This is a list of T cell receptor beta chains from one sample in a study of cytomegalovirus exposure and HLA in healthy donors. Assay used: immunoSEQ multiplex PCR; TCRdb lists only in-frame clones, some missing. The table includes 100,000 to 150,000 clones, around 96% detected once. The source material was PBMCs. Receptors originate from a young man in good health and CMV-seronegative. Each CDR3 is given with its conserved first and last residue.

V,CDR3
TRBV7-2,CASSPRTGDYEQYF
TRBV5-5,CASSLEGGNQPQHF
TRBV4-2,CASSQETSGVAGADTQYF
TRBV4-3,CASSHQSTGSSGNTIYF
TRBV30,CAWRTGTSGSRETQYF
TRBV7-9,CASSLAQGSFTDTQYF
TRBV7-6,CASSLGAGSLRTGELFF
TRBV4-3,CASSLTTEPSYEQYF
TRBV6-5,CASSVTGGTEAFF
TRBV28,CASSLRALRVADLAKKLFF
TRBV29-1,CSAEGGDGYTF
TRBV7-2,CASSSSPGQQTTNEKLFF
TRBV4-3,CASSQVSSGHTDTQYF
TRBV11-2,CASSLDRGHQPQHF
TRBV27,CASRKGGNYNEQFF
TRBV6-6,CASSYLSYNEQFF